These 2 T cell receptor beta chains share one sample of origin, sequenced in a study of shared clonotypes between healthy human individuals. Libraries were prepared by immunoSEQ multiplex PCR; TCRdb keeps only in-frame clonotypes and omits some of them. Of 2 million to 2.5 million clones in the sample, just under 95% were seen once. The specimen sequenced was naive CD4+ T cells from PBMCs. Sample subset: CD45RA+ positively selected. These receptor sequences come from a man aged 18 to 29 in good health. Some clones in this sample may be carry-over from other donors' samples.

This rearrangement joins TRBV11-2 to TRBJ2-7; D is unresolved. There are 16 residues in the CDR3. The germline CDR1 and CDR2 sequences are SGHAT and FQNNGV. Trimming stripped 5 bases from V and 0 bases from J, with 17 bases between. The CDR3 sequence: CASSISSAPSSYEQYF. In DNA form, the CDR3 reads TGTGCCAGCAGCATTAGCTCTGCGCCTAGCTCCTACGAGCAGTACTTC.

This clone was detected once. The chain employs TRBV12-2 and TRBJ2-5; the table calls TRBD2, which could not be checked here. TRBV12-2 is a recognized pseudogene. This CDR3 has 15 residues. CDR3 DNA: TGTGCAAGTCGCTCCCATACGGACTGCCAAGAGACCCAGTACTTC. It specifies CASRSHTDCQETQYF.